What follows are 8 T cell receptor beta chains derived from one specimen sequenced in a study of Graves' ophthalmopathy and Graves' hyperthyroidism. Amplifying from RNA transcripts, the study obtained TCR beta CDR3 regions. Second-round multiplex PCR came after a first-round RT-PCR that employed HTBI primers. TCRdb processed the multiplex PCR reads anew with MiXCR; each CDR3 protein has one entry. The data show about 200,000 distinct CDR3 sequences, 25% to 30% seen once. The sequenced sample was peripheral blood. These TCRs come from a man aged 45-60 years with Graves' ophthalmopathy.

This clonotype was recorded at least ten times. At one end, the junction sequence differs from germline, possibly due to a read error. This chain connects TRBV29-1 to TRBJ2-5; 11 bases agree with TRBD2. Germline CDR1 SQVTM, CDR2 ANQGSEA. The CDR3 contains 13 residues. CDR3 protein: CSQLAGVSETQYF. CDR3 bases: TGTAGCCAACTAGCGGGAGTTTCCGAGACCCAGTACTTC.

Ten or more counts support this clonotype. The chain links TRBV27 to TRBJ2-7, with D possibly being TRBD1 (6 bases). With 5 bases removed from V and 3 bases from J, the gap between germline ends came to 23 bases. Germline V gene lookup returns CDR1 MNHEY and CDR2 SMNVEV (reference sequence). This CDR3 has 17 amino acids. CDR3 nucleotide sequence: TGTGCCAGCAGTCTCGGGCCAGGGGCCCTCCTAAGCTACGAGCAGTACTTC. It codes for CASSLGPGALLSYEQYF.

In this sample, this clonotype turned up many times. The V gene is TRBV19, the J gene TRBJ2-2; 7 positions agree with TRBD1. Looked up from germline, CDR1 is LNHDA and CDR2 is SQIVND (reference sequence). The length of the CDR3 is 14 residues. J lost 6 bases, V lost 6 bases, and 7 bases had no gene match. The CDR3 protein is CASRGQAWAGELFF. CDR3 coding DNA: TGTGCCAGTAGAGGACAGGCTTGGGCCGGGGAGCTGTTTTTT. Filled out from reference TRBV19 and TRBJ2-2, the complete variable domain reads DGGITQSPKYLFRKEGQNVTLSCEQNLNHDAMYWYRQDPGQGLRLIYYSQIVNDFQKGDIAEGYSVSREKKESFPLTVTSAQKNPTAFYLCASRGQAWAGELFFGEGSRLTVL.

The gene calls are TRBV12-3 or TRBV12-4 and TRBJ1-1; D not resolved. The V and J ends lost 5 bases and 0 bases respectively, with 13 bases between them. The CDR3 extends over 15 amino acids. The chain's CDR3 is CASSPLPLMNTEAFF. CDR3 coding DNA: TGTGCCAGCAGTCCACTACCTCTCATGAACACTGAAGCTTTCTTT.

This clonotype was counted at least ten times. The J gene is TRBJ1-5, the V gene TRBV19, with TRBD1 matching 7 bases. This CDR3 has 14 amino acids. CDR1 and CDR2 (germline): LNHDA, SQIVND (reference sequence). V was pared by 9 bases and J by 0 bases, with 5 bases of the junction left unmatched. In nucleotides, the CDR3 is TGTGCCAGCGGGACAGCCCATAGCAATCAGCCCCAGCATTTT. Residues: CASGTAHSNQPQHF.

This clonotype was found many times. V is TRBV7-9 and J is TRBJ1-2, with TRBD1 matching over 12 bases. Per the germline V gene, CDR1 is SEHNR and CDR2 is FQNEAQ (reference sequence). V dropped 4 bases and J dropped 0; count of bases not matched to a gene: 12. This CDR3 comprises 19 residues. In DNA, the CDR3 is TGTGCCAGCAGCTCCCCCACCTCGGGACAGGGGGCGACTAACTATGGCTACACCTTC. Its protein is CASSSPTSGQGATNYGYTF.

This clonotype showed up many times. The chain uses TRBV7-8 and TRBJ2-7; 14 bases map to TRBD2. In germline, CDR1 is SGHVS, CDR2 FQNEAQ. The CDR3 is 19 residues long. The trim removed 0 bases at V and 3 bases at J, leaving 10 bases unmatched. CDR3 in amino acids: CASSLALGTSGRKGYEQYF. The CDR3 nucleotides are TGTGCCAGCAGCTTAGCCCTCGGGACTAGCGGGAGAAAGGGCTACGAGCAGTACTTC.

V and J are TRBV7-3 and TRBJ1-2; D is unresolved. V dropped 2 bases and J dropped 13 bases, with 20 bases sitting between them. Germline V CDR1 and CDR2: SGHTA, FQGTGA. The CDR3 has 14 amino acids. DNA for the CDR3: TGTGCCAGCAGCTTACAAGACGGCGAAACGGCCCTCACCTTC. This sequence encodes CASSLQDGETALTF.